Listed below are T cell receptor beta chains from one sample, sequenced in a study of blood T cell repertoires in COVID-19. Assay: immunoSEQ multiplex PCR; the TCRdb copy retains only in-frame clones and omits some. The sample has some 150,000 clones; 80% to 90% are singletons. The specimen sequenced was peripheral blood. The receptors here all came from a human donor with acute or convalescent COVID-19. The donor label of this sample is uncertain. CDR3s include the opening cysteine and the closing phenylalanine or tryptophan.

J	V	length	CDR3
TRBJ2-1	TRBV7-2	16	CASSPYQGRGVKEQFF
TRBJ1-1	TRBV18	13	CASSLVQSTEAFF
TRBJ2-1	TRBV18	12	CASFNRENEQFF
TRBJ2-7	TRBV6-2/TRBV6-3	15	CASSWGRFPSYEQYF
TRBJ1-2	TRBV14	13	CASSLTEYYGYTF
TRBJ1-1	TRBV5-1	14	CASSLWTGNTEAFF
TRBJ1-3	TRBV18	13	CASSRTVEGTIYF
TRBJ1-4	TRBV6-6	15	CASIEKGGTNEKLFF
TRBJ1-4	TRBV6-6	14	CASSPVAGNEKLFF
TRBJ1-2	TRBV3-1/TRBV3-2	15	CASSQYGTAPYGYTF
TRBJ1-3	TRBV7-9	14	CASSLETSGNTIYF
TRBJ2-4	TRBV7-9	14	CASSFRTDVNIQYF
TRBJ1-5	TRBV6-1	13	CASSDSSNQPQHF
TRBJ1-2	TRBV7-2	14	CASSSRQGRNGYTF
TRBJ2-1	TRBV28	15	CASTLNGGGGNEQFF
TRBJ1-4	TRBV7-3	16	CASSPFGQGSNEKLFF
TRBJ1-2	TRBV28	13	CASSKTGPYGYTF
TRBJ2-5	TRBV28	15	CASRSGQGGSETQYF
TRBJ2-2	TRBV24-1	16	CATSDRRTGHAGELFF
TRBJ2-1	TRBV20-1	12	CSASRTANEQFF
TRBJ2-1	TRBV19	15	CASSSGRSSYNEQFF
TRBJ2-3	TRBV29-1	10	CSVGQNTQYF
TRBJ1-2	TRBV27	15	CASSLGVGAPYGYTF
TRBJ2-1	TRBV25-1	13	CASSGQSYNEQFF
TRBJ1-2	TRBV9	14	CASSPQEDVYGYTF
TRBJ1-2	TRBV7-8	14	CASSLAGQGDGYTF
TRBJ2-7	TRBV13	14	CASSLGVSSYEQYF
TRBJ2-1	TRBV3-1/TRBV3-2	16	CASLPSEGSSYNEQFF
TRBJ2-3	TRBV5-4	15	CASSLGQGARDTQYF
TRBJ2-1	TRBV6-2/TRBV6-3	17	CASSYSIAGGPGNEQFF
TRBJ1-2	TRBV20-1	15	CSASSRTGRIYGYTF
TRBJ2-7	TRBV7-9	15	CASSGDRTGPYEQYF
TRBJ2-3	TRBV7-6	16	CASSPTLAVGTDTQYF
TRBJ2-2	TRBV9	14	CASSVVASTGELFF
TRBJ1-1	TRBV3-1/TRBV3-2	16	CASSPSDRGRITEAFF
TRBJ1-1	TRBV19	14	CASSQGSENTEAFF
TRBJ1-2	TRBV7-2	14	CASSPGHFNYGYTF
TRBJ2-2	TRBV10-2	16	CASSERLAVNTGELFF
TRBJ2-1	TRBV5-1	15	CASSPGQGLYNEQFF
TRBJ2-1	TRBV7-9	15	CASSQTGTGWNEQFF
TRBJ2-2	TRBV5-1	16	CASSLAGTGVTGELFF
TRBJ1-6	TRBV3-1/TRBV3-2	16	CASTLRSLRNNSPLHF
TRBJ2-1	TRBV29-1	15	CSGRGRAGATNEQFF
TRBJ2-3	TRBV3-1/TRBV3-2	15	CASSQEGTGLDTQYF
TRBJ1-3	TRBV7-9	13	CAGQGGSGNTIYF
TRBJ2-6	TRBV5-1	15	CASSGHNSGANVLTF
TRBJ1-6	TRBV4-1	16	CASSQEGSLRKSPLHF
TRBJ1-1	TRBV11-2	12	CASSWARAEAFF
TRBJ1-1	TRBV29-1	12	CSVEIENTEAFF
TRBJ2-2	TRBV5-1	14	CASSLTPNTGELFF
TRBJ1-2	TRBV9	16	CASSVGSGSTNYGYTF
TRBJ1-2	TRBV7-3	14	CASSLGTGGSGYTF
TRBJ1-6	TRBV4-1	17	CASSQEPGTGLNSPLHF
TRBJ2-3	TRBV19	15	CASSAAQGDTDTQYF
TRBJ2-3	TRBV7-9	16	CASSFPGQVITDTQYF